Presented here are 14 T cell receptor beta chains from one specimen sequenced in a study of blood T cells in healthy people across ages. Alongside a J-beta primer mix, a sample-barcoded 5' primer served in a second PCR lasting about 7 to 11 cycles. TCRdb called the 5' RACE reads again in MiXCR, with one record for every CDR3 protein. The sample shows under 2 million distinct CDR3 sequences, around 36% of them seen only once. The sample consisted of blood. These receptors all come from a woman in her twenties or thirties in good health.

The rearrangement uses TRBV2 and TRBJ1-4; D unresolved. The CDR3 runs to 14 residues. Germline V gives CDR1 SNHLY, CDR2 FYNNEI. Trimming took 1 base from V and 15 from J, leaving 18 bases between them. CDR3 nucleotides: TGTGCCAGCAGTGAAGTTTCGGGCTATAAAAGGGTGTTTTTT. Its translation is CASSEVSGYKRVFF.

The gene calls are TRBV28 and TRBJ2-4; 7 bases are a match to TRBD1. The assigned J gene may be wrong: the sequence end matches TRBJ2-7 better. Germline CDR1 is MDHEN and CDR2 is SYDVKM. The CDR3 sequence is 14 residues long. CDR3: CAISSGTENYEQYF. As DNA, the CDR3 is TGTGCCATTTCTTCCGGGACAGAGAATTACGAGCAGTACTTC.

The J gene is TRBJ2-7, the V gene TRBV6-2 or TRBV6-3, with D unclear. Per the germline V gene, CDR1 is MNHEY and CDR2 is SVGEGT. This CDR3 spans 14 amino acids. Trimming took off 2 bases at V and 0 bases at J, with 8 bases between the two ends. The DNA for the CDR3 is TGTGCCAGCAGTTACGCCCCCTTCTCCTACGAGCAGTACTTC. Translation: CASSYAPFSYEQYF.

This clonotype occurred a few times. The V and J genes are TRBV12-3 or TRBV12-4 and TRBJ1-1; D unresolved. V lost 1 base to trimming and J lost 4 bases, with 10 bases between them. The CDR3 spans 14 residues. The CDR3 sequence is CASSLGHSGTEAFF. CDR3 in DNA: TGTGCCAGCAGTTTAGGGCACTCCGGCACTGAAGCTTTCTTT.

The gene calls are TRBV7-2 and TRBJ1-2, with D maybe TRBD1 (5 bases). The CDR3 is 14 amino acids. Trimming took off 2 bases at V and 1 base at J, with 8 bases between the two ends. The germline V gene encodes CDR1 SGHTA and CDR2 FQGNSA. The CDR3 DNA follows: TGTGCCAGCAGCTTATACGACAGTAACTATGGCTACACCTTC. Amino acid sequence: CASSLYDSNYGYTF. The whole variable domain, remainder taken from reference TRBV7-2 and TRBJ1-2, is GAGVSQSPSNKVTEKGKDVELRCDPISGHTALYWYRQSLGQGLEFLIYFQGNSAPDKSGLPSDRFSAERTGGSVSTLTIQRTQQEDSAVYLCASSLYDSNYGYTFGSGTRLTVV.

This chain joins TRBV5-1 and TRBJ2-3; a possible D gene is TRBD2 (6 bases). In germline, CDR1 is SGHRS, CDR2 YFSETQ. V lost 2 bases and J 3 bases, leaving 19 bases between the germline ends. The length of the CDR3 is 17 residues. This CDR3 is CASSFRPQPSDTDTQYF. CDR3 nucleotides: TGCGCCAGCAGCTTTCGTCCGCAACCTAGCGATACAGATACGCAGTATTTT.

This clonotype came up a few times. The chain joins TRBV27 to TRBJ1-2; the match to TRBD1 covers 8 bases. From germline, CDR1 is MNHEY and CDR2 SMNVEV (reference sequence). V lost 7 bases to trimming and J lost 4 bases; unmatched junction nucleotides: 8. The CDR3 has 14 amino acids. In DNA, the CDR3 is TGTGCCAGCACCAACCGGACAGGGATCTATGGCTACACCTTC. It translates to CASTNRTGIYGYTF.

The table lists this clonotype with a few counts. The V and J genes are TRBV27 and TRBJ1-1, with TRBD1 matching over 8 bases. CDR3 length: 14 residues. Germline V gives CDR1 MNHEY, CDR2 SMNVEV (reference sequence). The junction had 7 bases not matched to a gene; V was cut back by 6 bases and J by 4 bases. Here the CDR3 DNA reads TGTGCCAGCAGCGTAGGACAGGGCCTCACTGAAGCTTTCTTT. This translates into CASSVGQGLTEAFF.

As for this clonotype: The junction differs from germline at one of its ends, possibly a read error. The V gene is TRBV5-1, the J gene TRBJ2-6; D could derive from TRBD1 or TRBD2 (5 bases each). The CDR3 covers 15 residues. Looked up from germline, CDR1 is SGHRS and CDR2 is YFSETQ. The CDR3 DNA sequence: TGCGCCAGCAGCCTGCAGGTCCCTGGGGGCAACGTCCTGACTTTC. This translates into CASSLQVPGGNVLTF.

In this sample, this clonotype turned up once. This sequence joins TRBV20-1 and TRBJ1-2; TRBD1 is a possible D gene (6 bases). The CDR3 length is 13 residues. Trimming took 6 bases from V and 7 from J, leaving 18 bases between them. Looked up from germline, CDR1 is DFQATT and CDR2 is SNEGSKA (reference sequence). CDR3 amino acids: CSAPRGRAAGYTF. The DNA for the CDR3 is TGCAGTGCCCCCAGGGGCAGGGCAGCTGGCTACACCTTC.

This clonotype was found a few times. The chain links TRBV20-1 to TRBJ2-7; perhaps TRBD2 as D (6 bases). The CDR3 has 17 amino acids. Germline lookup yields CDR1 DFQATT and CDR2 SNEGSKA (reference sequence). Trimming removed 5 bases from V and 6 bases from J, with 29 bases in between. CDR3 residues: CSAGPAGWGVGLAEQYF. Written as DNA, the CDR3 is TGCAGTGCTGGACCTGCCGGGTGGGGGGTCGGACTCGCCGAGCAGTACTTC.

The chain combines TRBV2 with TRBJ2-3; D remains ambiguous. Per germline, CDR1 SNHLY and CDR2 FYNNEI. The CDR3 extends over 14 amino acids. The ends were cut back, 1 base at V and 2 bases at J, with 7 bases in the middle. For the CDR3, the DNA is TGTGCCAGCAGTGAAGGGTGGGTCACAGATACGCAGTATTTT. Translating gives CASSEGWVTDTQYF.

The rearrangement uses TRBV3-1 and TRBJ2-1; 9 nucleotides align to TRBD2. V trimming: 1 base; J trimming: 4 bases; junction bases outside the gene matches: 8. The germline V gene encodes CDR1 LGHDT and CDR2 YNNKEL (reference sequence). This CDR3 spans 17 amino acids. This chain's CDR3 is CASSQGGGASSYNEQFF. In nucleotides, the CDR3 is TGTGCCAGCAGCCAAGGCGGGGGGGCCAGCTCATACAATGAGCAGTTCTTC.

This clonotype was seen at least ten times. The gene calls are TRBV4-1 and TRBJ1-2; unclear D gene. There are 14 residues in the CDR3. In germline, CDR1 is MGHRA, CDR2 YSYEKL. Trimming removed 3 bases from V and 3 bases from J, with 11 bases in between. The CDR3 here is CASSHAEVDYGYTF. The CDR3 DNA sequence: TGCGCCAGCAGCCATGCAGAAGTTGACTATGGCTACACCTTC.